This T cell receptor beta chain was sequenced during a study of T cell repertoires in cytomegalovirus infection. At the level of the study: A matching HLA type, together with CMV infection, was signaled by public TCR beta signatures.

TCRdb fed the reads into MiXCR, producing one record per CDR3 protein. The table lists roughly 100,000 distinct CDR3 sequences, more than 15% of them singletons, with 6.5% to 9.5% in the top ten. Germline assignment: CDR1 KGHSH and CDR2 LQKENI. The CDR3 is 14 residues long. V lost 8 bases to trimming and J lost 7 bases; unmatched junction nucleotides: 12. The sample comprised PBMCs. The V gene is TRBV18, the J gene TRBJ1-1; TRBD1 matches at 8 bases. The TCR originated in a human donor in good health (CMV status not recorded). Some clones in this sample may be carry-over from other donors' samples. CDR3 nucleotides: TGTGCCAGCGCCGCCGGGACAGGTATTATTGAAGCTTTCTTT. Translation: CASAAGTGIIEAFF.